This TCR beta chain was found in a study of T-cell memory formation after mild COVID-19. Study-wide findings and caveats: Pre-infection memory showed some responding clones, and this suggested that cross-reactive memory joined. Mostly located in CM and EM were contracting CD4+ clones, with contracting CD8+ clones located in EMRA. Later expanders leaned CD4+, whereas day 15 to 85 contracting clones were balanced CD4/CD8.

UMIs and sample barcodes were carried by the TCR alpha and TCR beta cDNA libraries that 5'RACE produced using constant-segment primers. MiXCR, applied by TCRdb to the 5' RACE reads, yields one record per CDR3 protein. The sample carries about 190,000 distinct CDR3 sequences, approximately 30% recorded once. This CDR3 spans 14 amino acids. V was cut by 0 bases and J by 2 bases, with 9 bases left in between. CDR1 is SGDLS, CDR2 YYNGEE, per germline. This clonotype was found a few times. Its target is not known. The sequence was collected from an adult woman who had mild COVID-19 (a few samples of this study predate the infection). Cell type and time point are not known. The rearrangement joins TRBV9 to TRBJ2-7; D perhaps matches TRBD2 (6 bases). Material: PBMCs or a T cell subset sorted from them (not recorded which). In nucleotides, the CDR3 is TGTGCCAGCAGCGTAGAGGCGGGGACCTACGAGCAGTACTTC. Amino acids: CASSVEAGTYEQYF.